This is a list of T cell receptor beta chains from one sample in a study of blood T cell repertoires in COVID-19. Produced via immunoSEQ multiplex PCR; TCRdb's table is partial and in-frame only. The sample lists about 480,000 clones; around 89% were seen once. The specimen was peripheral blood. These receptors were obtained from a woman aged 45-60 years with COVID-19, enrolled during active disease. Each CDR3 is given with its conserved first and last residue. Each record gives: clone size, D gene, V gene, J gene, CDR3 protein, CDR3 DNA. D genes are given only for firm matches. A row's size may be missing; if present it is once, few, many or a size class.

size: -
D: -
V: TRBV15
J: TRBJ1-3
CDR3: CATSRESSGNTIYF
DNA: TGTGCCACCAGCAGAGAGAGCTCTGGAAACACCATATATTTT

size: -
D: TRBD2
V: TRBV19
J: TRBJ2-1
CDR3: CASSWAAGLRYNEQFF
DNA: TGTGCCAGTAGTTGGGCTGCGGGACTACGCTACAATGAGCAGTTCTTC

size: -
D: TRBD2
V: TRBV5-1
J: TRBJ2-3
CDR3: CASSLFDGGATDTQYF
DNA: TGCGCCAGCAGCTTGTTCGACGGGGGGGCGACAGATACGCAGTATTTT

size: -
D: TRBD1
V: TRBV6-6
J: TRBJ1-1
CDR3: CASSRQGGHEAFF
DNA: TGTGCCAGCAGTCGACAGGGTGGACATGAAGCTTTCTTT

size: -
D: -
V: TRBV2
J: TRBJ1-5
CDR3: CASSVLGGDQPQHF
DNA: TGTGCCAGCAGTGTATTAGGGGGGGATCAGCCCCAGCATTTT

size: -
D: -
V: TRBV4-1
J: TRBJ2-1
CDR3: CASKRIWTNEQFF
DNA: TGCGCCAGCAAGCGGATTTGGACGAATGAGCAGTTCTTC

size: -
D: -
V: TRBV9
J: TRBJ1-4
CDR3: CASSDGTPPNEKLFF
DNA: TGTGCCAGCAGCGACGGGACACCGCCTAATGAAAAACTGTTTTTT

size: -
D: -
V: TRBV12-3/TRBV12-4
J: TRBJ1-2
CDR3: CASGQTYYGYTF
DNA: TGTGCCAGTGGACAGACCTACTATGGCTACACCTTC

size: -
D: -
V: TRBV28
J: TRBJ1-4
CDR3: CASSLEGTGKLFF
DNA: TGTGCCAGCAGTTTGGAGGGGACCGGAAAACTGTTTTTT

size: -
D: TRBD1
V: TRBV19
J: TRBJ1-2
CDR3: CASTYAGGHEGYTF
DNA: TGTGCCAGTACCTATGCAGGGGGTCATGAAGGCTACACCTTC

size: -
D: -
V: TRBV7-2
J: TRBJ1-2
CDR3: CASSLAPVANYGYTF
DNA: TGTGCCAGCAGCTTAGCCCCCGTAGCCAACTATGGCTACACCTTC

size: -
D: -
V: TRBV30
J: TRBJ2-7
CDR3: CAWTPGAVGEQYF
DNA: TGTGCCTGGACCCCTGGGGCCGTCGGCGAGCAGTACTTC

size: -
D: -
V: TRBV11-2
J: TRBJ2-3
CDR3: CASSFHGVTDTQYF
DNA: TGTGCCAGCAGCTTTCATGGAGTCACAGATACGCAGTATTTT

size: -
D: TRBD1
V: TRBV24-1
J: TRBJ1-2
CDR3: CATSDQGVSGYTF
DNA: TGTGCCACCAGTGACCAGGGGGTTTCTGGCTACACCTTC

size: once
D: TRBD1
V: TRBV9
J: TRBJ1-3
CDR3: CASRTGEDNTIYF
DNA: TGTGCCAGTCGGACAGGGGAGGACAACACCATATATTTT

size: -
D: TRBD1
V: TRBV3-1/TRBV3-2
J: TRBJ1-2
CDR3: CASSFRDRGINTF
DNA: TGTGCCAGCAGTTTCCGGGACAGGGGGATCAACACCTTC

size: once
D: -
V: TRBV1
J: TRBJ1-3
CDR3: CTSSWTGAGNTIYF
DNA: TGCACCAGCAGCTGGACAGGTGCTGGAAACACCATATATTTT

size: -
D: TRBD1
V: TRBV30
J: TRBJ1-2
CDR3: CAWSGTAYGYTF
DNA: TGTGCCTGGAGCGGGACAGCTTATGGCTACACCTTC

size: -
D: TRBD1
V: TRBV7-9
J: TRBJ1-2
CDR3: CASQGQAGGYTF
DNA: TGTGCCAGCCAAGGACAGGCGGGAGGCTACACCTTC

size: -
D: TRBD2
V: TRBV15
J: TRBJ2-3
CDR3: CATSREGAGGSPSTDTQYF
DNA: TGTGCCACCAGCAGAGAAGGAGCGGGGGGTTCCCCTAGCACAGATACGCAGTATTTT

size: -
D: TRBD2
V: TRBV30
J: TRBJ2-3
CDR3: CAWRTGGADTQYF
DNA: TGTGCCTGGAGGACGGGAGGAGCAGATACGCAGTATTTT

size: -
D: TRBD1
V: TRBV18
J: TRBJ2-3
CDR3: CASSPRDAKGARTDTQYF
DNA: TGTGCCAGCTCACCCCGGGACGCGAAGGGGGCGCGCACAGATACGCAGTATTTT

size: -
D: TRBD1
V: TRBV27
J: TRBJ2-1
CDR3: CASFRRDRGHYNEQFF
DNA: TGTGCCAGTTTTCGGAGGGACAGGGGGCACTACAATGAGCAGTTCTTC

size: -
D: -
V: TRBV11-2
J: TRBJ2-1
CDR3: CASSLIQGSEQFF
DNA: TGTGCCAGCAGCTTGATACAGGGTAGTGAGCAGTTCTTC

size: -
D: TRBD2
V: TRBV10-3
J: TRBJ2-1
CDR3: CAISERGTSSYNEQFF
DNA: TGTGCCATCAGTGAGAGGGGGACTAGCTCCTACAATGAGCAGTTCTTC

size: -
D: -
V: TRBV3-1/TRBV3-2
J: TRBJ2-7
CDR3: CASSQDRGGTPYEQYF
DNA: TGTGCCAGCAGCCAAGATCGGGGCGGGACCCCTTACGAGCAGTACTTC

size: -
D: TRBD1
V: TRBV30
J: TRBJ1-2
CDR3: CAWSGNRGNYGYTF
DNA: TGTGCCTGGAGTGGGAACAGGGGGAACTATGGCTACACCTTC

size: -
D: TRBD1
V: TRBV4-1
J: TRBJ1-2
CDR3: CASSPSRQGAYTF
DNA: TGCGCCAGCAGCCCGAGCAGGCAGGGGGCCTACACCTTC

size: -
D: -
V: TRBV12-3/TRBV12-4
J: TRBJ2-1
CDR3: CASSGLYNEQFF
DNA: TGTGCCAGCAGTGGGCTCTACAATGAGCAGTTCTTC

size: -
D: TRBD2
V: TRBV3-1/TRBV3-2
J: TRBJ2-1
CDR3: CASSRGLAGGPYNEQFF
DNA: TGTGCCAGCAGCCGCGGACTAGCGGGGGGTCCGTACAATGAGCAGTTCTTC

size: -
D: -
V: TRBV13
J: TRBJ1-1
CDR3: CASSLQMNTEAFF
DNA: TGTGCCAGCAGCTTACAGATGAACACTGAAGCTTTCTTT

size: -
D: TRBD2
V: TRBV4-1
J: TRBJ2-1
CDR3: CASSHSSGGGNEQFF
DNA: TGCGCCAGCAGCCATTCAAGCGGGGGGGGCAATGAGCAGTTCTTC

size: -
D: TRBD1
V: TRBV19
J: TRBJ2-3
CDR3: CASSRTGLPDTQYF
DNA: TGTGCCAGTAGTAGGACAGGGTTGCCAGATACGCAGTATTTT

size: -
D: -
V: TRBV28
J: TRBJ2-5
CDR3: CASSFPGHHGAETQYF
DNA: TGTGCCAGCAGTTTCCCGGGACATCATGGGGCGGAGACCCAGTACTTC

size: few
D: -
V: TRBV7-2
J: TRBJ2-2
CDR3: CASSLSRDTGELFF
DNA: TGTGCCAGCAGCTTAAGTCGGGACACCGGGGAGCTGTTTTTT

size: -
D: -
V: TRBV6-5
J: TRBJ2-3
CDR3: CASSFRVGGTDTQYF
DNA: TGTGCCAGCAGTTTCCGGGTAGGAGGCACAGATACGCAGTATTTT

size: few
D: TRBD1
V: TRBV19
J: TRBJ1-5
CDR3: CASSRGQGYSNQPQHF
DNA: TGTGCCAGTAGTAGAGGACAGGGATATAGCAATCAGCCCCAGCATTTT